A single sample gave rise to the 5 T cell receptor beta chains below, sequenced in a study of cytomegalovirus exposure and HLA in healthy donors. With 60 Vbeta and 13 Jbeta primers, the PCR was carried out. The assay was immunoSEQ multiplex PCR, and TCRdb's table has in-frame clones only and misses some. The sample has roughly 99,000 clones, over 80% seen once; the top ten hold roughly 2.5%. The material sequenced was PBMCs. The source of these receptors is a man aged 25-40 years in good health and CMV-seropositive.

The J gene is TRBJ2-7, the V gene TRBV19; the match to TRBD1 covers 9 bases. CDR3 length: 15 residues. Germline V gene data show CDR1 as LNHDA and CDR2 as SQIVND (reference sequence). After removal of 6 bases from V and 5 bases from J, the junction contained 11 bases not matched to a gene. For the CDR3, the DNA is TGTGCCAGTAGGCTGACCGGGACAGGGCCGCACGAGCAGTACTTC. The encoded protein is CASRLTGTGPHEQYF.

The chain joins TRBV4-1 to TRBJ2-5, with 14 bases lining up with TRBD2. CDR3 length: 18 amino acids. After removal of 0 bases from V and 1 base from J, the junction contained 4 bases not matched to a gene. The germline gives CDR1 MGHRA, CDR2 YSYEKL. CDR3 DNA sequence: TGCGCCAGCAGCCAAGATATGGGACTAGCGGGGGTCCAAGAGACCCAGTACTTC. It specifies CASSQDMGLAGVQETQYF.

Points on this clone: Mismatch with germline at one junction end may stem from a read error. The chain carries TRBV10-2 and TRBJ2-4, with D possibly TRBD2 on 5 matching bases. This CDR3 has 15 amino acids. From germline, CDR1 is WSHSY and CDR2 SAAADI. The DNA of the CDR3 is TGCGCCAGCAGTTCACTAGATCTAGCCAAAAACAGTCAGTACTTC. This codes for CASSSLDLAKNSQYF.

This chain uses TRBV7-9 with TRBJ2-1; D is perhaps TRBD2 (6 bases). Germline V CDR1 and CDR2: SEHNR, FQNEAQ (reference sequence). This CDR3 contains 16 residues. V lost 3 bases and J 2 bases, leaving 14 bases between the germline ends. CDR3 in amino acids: CASSLGLAATYNEQFF. CDR3 bases: TGTGCCAGCAGCTTGGGTTTAGCGGCGACCTACAATGAGCAGTTCTTC.

The chain links TRBV6-1 to TRBJ1-1; TRBD1 might be the D (5 bases). Trimming took 6 bases from V and 0 from J, leaving 11 bases between them. Germline assignment: CDR1 MNHNS and CDR2 SASEGT. This CDR3 has 14 residues. The CDR3, as DNA: TGTGCCAGCAGCATCCGGACAATGAACACTGAAGCTTTCTTT. It specifies CASSIRTMNTEAFF.